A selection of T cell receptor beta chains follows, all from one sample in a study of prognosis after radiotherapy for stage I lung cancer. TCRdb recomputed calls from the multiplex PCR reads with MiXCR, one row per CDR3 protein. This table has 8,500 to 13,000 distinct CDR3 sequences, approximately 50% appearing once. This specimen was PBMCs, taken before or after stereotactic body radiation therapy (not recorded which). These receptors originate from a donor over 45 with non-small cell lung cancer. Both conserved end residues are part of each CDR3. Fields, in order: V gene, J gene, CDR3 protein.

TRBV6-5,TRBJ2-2,CASSYGLPGTGAGELFF
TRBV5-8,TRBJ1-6,CASSFWGASYNSPLHF
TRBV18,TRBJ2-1,CASSHSGGPGDEQFF
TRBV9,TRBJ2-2,CASSVVTGELFF
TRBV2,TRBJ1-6,CASSSRTAGWGSPLHF
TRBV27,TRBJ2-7,CASSLSAQVLDEQYF
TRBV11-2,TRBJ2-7,CASSSGWGTSGRGGYEQYF
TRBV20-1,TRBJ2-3,CRVGQSTQYF
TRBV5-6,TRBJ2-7,CASSLGGRDYEQYF
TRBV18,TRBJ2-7,CASSSAAPYEQYF
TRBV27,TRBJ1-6,CASRPQGYSPLHF
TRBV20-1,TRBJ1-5,CSARIGSYSNQPQHF
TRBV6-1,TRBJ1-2,CASSQQDYGYTF
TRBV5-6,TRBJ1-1,CASSLGGTVNTEAFF
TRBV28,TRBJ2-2,CASSGRTSNTGELFF
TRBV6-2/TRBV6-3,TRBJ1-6,CASTPQSSYNSPLHF
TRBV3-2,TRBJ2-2,CASSQGPLLGGNTGELFF
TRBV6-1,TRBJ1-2,CASRTRRENYGYTF
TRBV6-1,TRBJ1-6,CASSPQGVSPLHF
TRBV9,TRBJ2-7,CASSVGMQTSYEQYF
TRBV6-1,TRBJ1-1,CASSFEAAHTDSFF
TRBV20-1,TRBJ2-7,CSAIAGGDEQYF
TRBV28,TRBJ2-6,CAISSGTASGANVLTF
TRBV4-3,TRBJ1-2,CASSPLTGGTGNGYTF
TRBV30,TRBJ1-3,CAWNTGNSGNTIYF
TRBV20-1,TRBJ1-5,CSARDSNQPQHF
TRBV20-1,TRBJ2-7,CSAPLAGEQYF
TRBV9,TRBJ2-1,CASSVAGKLNEQFF
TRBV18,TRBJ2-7,CASSPASREQYF
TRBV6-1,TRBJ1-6,CASRQGQGISPLHF
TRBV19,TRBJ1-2,CASSTVANEGYGYTF
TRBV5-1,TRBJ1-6,CASRARDSYNSPLHF
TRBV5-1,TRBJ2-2,CASSFPSGMDTGELFF
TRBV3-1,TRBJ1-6,CASTEGLYNSPLHF
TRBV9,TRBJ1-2,CASRRLYGHTF
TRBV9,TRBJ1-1,CASSSGQGILRTEAFF
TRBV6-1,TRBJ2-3,CASSLTGSTDTQYF
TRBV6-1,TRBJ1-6,CASRQGQGLSPLQF
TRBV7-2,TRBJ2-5,CASSLAGETQYF
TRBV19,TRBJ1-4,CASSFRRDSLTTNEKLFF
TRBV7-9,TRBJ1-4,CASSSGTVLNEKLFF
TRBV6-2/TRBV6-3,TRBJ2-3,CASSSYLGSGASTDTQYF
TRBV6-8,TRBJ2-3,CASLRTRLATSTDTQYF
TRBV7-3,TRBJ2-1,CASSVTSGMDEQFF
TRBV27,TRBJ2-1,CASTNSVVGNGQFF
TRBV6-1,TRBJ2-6,CASRTTRNWAGANVLTF
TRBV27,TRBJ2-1,CASSSLSGRFYNEQFF
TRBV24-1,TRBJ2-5,CATSASGAQETQYF
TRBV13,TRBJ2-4,CASSYPGGKNIQYF
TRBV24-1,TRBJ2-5,CATSDPGTTETQYF
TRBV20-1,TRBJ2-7,CSARDAIAGVSEQYF
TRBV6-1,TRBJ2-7,CASGYVLTYEQYF
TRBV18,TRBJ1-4,CASAGVLDGDEKLFF
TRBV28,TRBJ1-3,CASSLRGAGNTIYF
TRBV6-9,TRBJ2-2,CASSYTIAGRGDGELFF
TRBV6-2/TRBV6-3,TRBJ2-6,CASSYSTGVSSGANVLTF
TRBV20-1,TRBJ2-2,CSARDPRADDTGELFF
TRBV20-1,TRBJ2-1,CSFLSGTTKNEQFF
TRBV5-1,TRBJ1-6,CASSLLQGPNSPLHF
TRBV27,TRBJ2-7,CASSLSYGLYEQYF